This TCR beta chain was identified in a study of tissue T cells after allogeneic stem cell transplantation. Whole-study context: Pre-transplant PBMCs were recipient-derived, available from about 5 GVHD patients.

Of note for this clone: Its specificity is unknown.

Between the trimmed V and J ends, which lost 0 bases and 4 bases, there was a span of 9 bases. Germline CDR1 reads MNHEY; CDR2 reads SVGAGI. The CDR3 length is 14 residues. Notes on the study in general: Few T cell clones were shared across patients, but motif clusters showed tissue-specific shared signatures.

Survey-depth TCRbeta CDR3 sequencing reported V/J genes and productive frequencies. Assay used: immunoSEQ multiplex PCR; TCRdb lists only in-frame clones, some missing. This sample has tens of thousands of clones, with roughly 90% found just once. The sequencing here drew on blood, taken before transplantation. This sequence originates from a woman aged 35-75 years who later had graft-versus-host disease after an allogeneic stem cell transplant. V gene TRBV6-5 combines with J gene TRBJ1-2; D unclear. DNA for the CDR3: TGTGCCAGCAGTTACTCATTTCTTGGCTATGGCTACACCTTC. This gives the protein CASSYSFLGYGYTF.